These 8 T cell receptor beta chains were all obtained from the same sample, sequenced in a study of CD8+ T cells in alopecia areata. Extraction and reverse transcription of RNA yielded cDNA as the sequencing template. Measured with immunoSEQ multiplex PCR; TCRdb has only the in-frame clones, and not every one. The sample shows over 200,000 clones, about three fifths of them seen only once. The sample consisted of CD4+ T cells sorted from blood, taken at week 0. Source of these receptors: a human donor with alopecia areata.

Only a few counts were recorded for this clone. The chain combines TRBV27 with TRBJ1-1, with unresolved D. CDR3 size: 15 residues. V lost 3 bases and J 0 bases, leaving 11 bases between the germline ends. The germline gives CDR1 MNHEY, CDR2 SMNVEV (reference sequence). The CDR3 here is CASSFGLRVNTEAFF. The CDR3 nucleotides read TGTGCCAGCAGTTTTGGGTTGAGGGTGAACACTGAAGCTTTCTTT.

This clone has more than one count but fewer than ten. The chain couples TRBV7-9 to TRBJ2-7; 7 bases map to TRBD1. Germline-derived CDR1 and CDR2 are SEHNR and FQNEAQ (reference sequence). V lost 0 bases and J lost 1; bases outside the gene matches: 3. The CDR3 loop spans 15 amino acids. For the CDR3, the DNA is TGTGCCAGCAGCTTAGCGGGGACAGCTTCCTACGAGCAGTACTTC. It codes for CASSLAGTASYEQYF.

This chain uses TRBV30 with TRBJ2-3; 9 bases align to TRBD1. Germline V lookup: CDR1 GTSNPN, CDR2 SVGIG (reference sequence). The CDR3 has 16 amino acids. Trimming took 2 bases from V and 7 from J; bases not matched to a gene: 13. CDR3 amino acids: CAWSQTSGTGNHTQYF. CDR3 DNA: TGTGCCTGGAGTCAAACCTCCGGGACAGGGAATCATACGCAGTATTTT.

V usage is TRBV11-3 and J usage is TRBJ2-2; D unclear. This CDR3 region has 13 residues. Trimming took 5 bases from V and 6 from J, leaving 10 bases between them. CDR1 and CDR2 from the germline V gene are SGHNT and YENEEA. The CDR3 sequence: CASSPPFSGELFF. CDR3 sequence (DNA): TGTGCCAGCAGCCCCCCCTTCTCCGGGGAGCTGTTTTTT.

The chain is built from TRBV4-1 and TRBJ1-5; 8 nucleotides line up with TRBD1. The germline V gene encodes CDR1 MGHRA and CDR2 YSYEKL. After removal of 1 base from V and 5 bases from J, the junction contained 7 bases not matched to a gene. This CDR3 is built from 16 residues. The CDR3 loop reads CASSQAGQGRDQPQHF. CDR3 DNA sequence: TGCGCCAGCAGCCAAGCCGGACAGGGCAGGGATCAGCCCCAGCATTTT.

This clone has only a few counts. V usage is TRBV29-1 and J usage is TRBJ1-1, with 8 bases fitting TRBD1. The V and J ends lost 7 bases and 0 bases, in that order; junction bases with no gene match: 4. Looked up from germline, CDR1 is SQVTM and CDR2 is ANQGSEA. The CDR3 loop spans 13 amino acids. DNA for the CDR3: TGCAGCGACTCGACAGGGGTGAACACTGAAGCTTTCTTT. Translation gives CSDSTGVNTEAFF. The variable domain in full, completed from reference TRBV29-1 and TRBJ1-1, reads SAVISQKPSRDICQRGTSLTIQCQVDSQVTMMFWYRQQPGQSLTLIATANQGSEATYESGFVIDKFPISRPNLTFSTLTVSNMSPEDSSIYLCSDSTGVNTEAFFGQGTRLTVV.

This clone has more than one count but fewer than ten. The V and J genes are TRBV2 and TRBJ2-5, with no clear D. The CDR3 is made up of 11 amino acids. V lost 3 bases to trimming and J lost 5 bases, with 4 bases between them. Germline V gives CDR1 SNHLY, CDR2 FYNNEI. CDR3 DNA sequence: TGTGCCAGCAGTGATAGGGAGACCCAGTACTTC. Translated, it gives CASSDRETQYF.

The V and J genes are TRBV5-1 and TRBJ1-5; 8 nucleotides agree with TRBD1. The CDR3 spans 13 residues. Germline CDR1 SGHRS, CDR2 YFSETQ. The V and J ends lost 5 bases and 5 bases, in that order; junction bases with no gene match: 3. The CDR3 DNA follows: TGCGCCAGCAGTGCAGGGGGCGATCAGCCCCAGCATTTT. Protein: CASSAGGDQPQHF.